This T cell receptor beta chain stems from a study of control samples from healthy donors and cancer patients. CDR3 length: 14 amino acids. Germline V gene lookup returns CDR1 SNHLY and CDR2 FYNNEI. V lost 0 bases and J 7 bases, leaving 10 bases between the germline ends. Libraries were prepared by immunoSEQ multiplex PCR; TCRdb keeps only in-frame clonotypes and omits some of them. Of about 160,000 clones detected, 92% appear once; the ten largest clones hold approximately 0.7%. The TCR sequence derives from a woman aged 25 to 39 in good health. This chain uses TRBV2 with TRBJ1-5, with D hard to call. The material sequenced was blood. The DNA of the CDR3 is TGTGCCAGCAGTGAAGCCTCGAGGAACCAGCCCCAGCATTTT. This encodes CASSEASRNQPQHF.